Listed below are T cell receptor beta chains from one sample, sequenced in a study of cytomegalovirus exposure and HLA in healthy donors. Sequencing was performed with immunoSEQ multiplex PCR; in TCRdb, only in-frame clones are kept and a portion is missing. The table includes some 120,000 clones, 76% detected once. Sequencing was performed on PBMCs. The receptors were gathered from a man aged 45-65 years in good health and CMV-seronegative. CDR3s include the opening cysteine and the closing phenylalanine or tryptophan. The D gene is left open where the match is weak. Clone size is not always given. Where it is, it says once, few, many or a class for expanded clones.

J gene	clone size	CDR3 length	D gene	V gene	CDR3 DNA	CDR3 protein
TRBJ2-3	-	14	-	TRBV13	TGTGCCAGCAGCAATAGTTGGTTTTCAGATACGCAGTATTTT	CASSNSWFSDTQYF
TRBJ1-5	-	16	TRBD1	TRBV19	TGTGCCAGTAGTACGGACAGGGGTTTTGGCAATCAGCCCCAGCATTTT	CASSTDRGFGNQPQHF
TRBJ2-6	-	18	TRBD1	TRBV4-2	TGTGCCAGCAGCACAGACAGGGGCGGCCCCTCTGGGGCCAACGTCCTGACTTTC	CASSTDRGGPSGANVLTF
TRBJ1-1	-	13	TRBD1	TRBV9	TGTGCCAGCAGCCCCGGACAGGGGGCCGAAGCTTTCTTT	CASSPGQGAEAFF
TRBJ2-5	-	14	-	TRBV7-2	TGTGCCAGCAGCTTGTCGGACAGCCAAGAGACCCAGTACTTC	CASSLSDSQETQYF
TRBJ2-3	-	16	TRBD2	TRBV5-1	TGCGCCAGCAGCTTGGGGGCGGGGGGCCTTACAGATACGCAGTATTTT	CASSLGAGGLTDTQYF
TRBJ1-3	-	14	-	TRBV29-1	TGCAGCGTTGAGACGGGACAAGCTGGAAACACCATATATTTT	CSVETGQAGNTIYF
TRBJ1-6	-	14	-	TRBV13	TGTGCCAGCAGCTTTGGCAGGCCAAATTCACCCCTCCACTTT	CASSFGRPNSPLHF
TRBJ1-3	-	16	-	TRBV2	TGTGCCAGCAGTGTGGAGTGGGGAGCGGGCGGAAACACCATATATTTT	CASSVEWGAGGNTIYF
TRBJ1-2	-	16	TRBD1	TRBV5-1	TGCGCCAGCAGCGACACCGGGACAGGGGGCGCGGGTGGCTACACCTTC	CASSDTGTGGAGGYTF
TRBJ2-1	once	16	TRBD2	TRBV2	TGTGCCAGCAGTGAATGGGGGACTAGCGGGGGCAATGAGCAGTTCTTC	CASSEWGTSGGNEQFF
TRBJ2-2	-	15	TRBD1	TRBV6-1	TGTGCCAGCAGTATAGGGACAGTGAACACCGGGGAGCTGTTTTTT	CASSIGTVNTGELFF
TRBJ1-5	-	15	TRBD1	TRBV10-3	TGTGCCATCAGTTCCACAGGGGCGAGCAATCAGCCCCAGCATTTT	CAISSTGASNQPQHF
TRBJ1-6	-	13	TRBD1	TRBV28	TGTGCCAGCAGGACAGGGTCTAATTCACCCCTCCACTTT	CASRTGSNSPLHF
TRBJ1-1	-	11	-	TRBV28	TGTGCCAGCCATTCGAGTACTGAAGCTTTCTTT	CASHSSTEAFF
TRBJ1-2	-	12	-	TRBV19	TGTGCCAGTACGGGTGCTAACTATGGCTACACCTTC	CASTGANYGYTF
TRBJ1-5	-	13	TRBD1	TRBV6-5	TGTGCCAGCAGTTGGGACAGAAATCAGCCCCAGCATTTT	CASSWDRNQPQHF
TRBJ2-5	-	15	TRBD1	TRBV2	TGTGCCAGCAGTGACATGGGACAGGGGAAAGAGACCCAGTACTTC	CASSDMGQGKETQYF
TRBJ2-3	-	17	TRBD2	TRBV7-2	TGTGCCAGCAGCTTAGGGCTAGCGGGGGCTAGCACAGATACGCAGTATTTT	CASSLGLAGASTDTQYF
TRBJ2-5	-	17	TRBD1	TRBV5-1	TGCGCCAGCAGCCCCGGGACAGGGAAGGGGCCCCAAGAGACCCAGTACTTC	CASSPGTGKGPQETQYF
TRBJ1-1	-	16	TRBD1	TRBV25-1	TGTGCCAGCAGAGGGACAGGGGAAAGGGTCGACACTGAAGCTTTCTTT	CASRGTGERVDTEAFF
TRBJ2-7	few	12	-	TRBV6-5	TGTGCCAGCGGAAGGAGACAGGACGAGCAGTACTTC	CASGRRQDEQYF
TRBJ1-2	-	13	-	TRBV29-1	TGCAGCGTTGAAGTCGGGGAGCGCTATGGCTACACCTTC	CSVEVGERYGYTF
TRBJ2-1	few	15	-	TRBV7-2	TGTGCCAGCACCTACAGGGATGGCACCTACAATGAGCAGTTCTTC	CASTYRDGTYNEQFF
TRBJ2-2	-	11	-	TRBV6-1	TGTGCCAGCATTTTTGGCCGGGAGCTGTTTTTT	CASIFGRELFF
TRBJ2-7	-	15	TRBD1	TRBV5-4	TGTGCCAGCAGCCCCCGACAGGGTTACTCCTACGAGCAGTACTTC	CASSPRQGYSYEQYF
TRBJ1-5	few	15	TRBD1	TRBV11-2	TGTGCCAGCAGCTTAAATACAGGGGGAGGTCAGCCCCAGCATTTT	CASSLNTGGGQPQHF
TRBJ1-2	once	14	TRBD1	TRBV5-6	TGTGCCAGCAGCTTTGGACAGGGCTACTATGGCTACACCTTC	CASSFGQGYYGYTF
TRBJ2-5	-	14	TRBD2	TRBV5-1	TGCGCCAGCAGCAGGATCGGGAGGCAAGAGACCCAGTACTTC	CASSRIGRQETQYF
TRBJ2-5	-	14	-	TRBV27	TGTGCCAGCAGCCCTCTACAGGGCCAAGAGACCCAGTACTTC	CASSPLQGQETQYF
TRBJ1-2	-	14	TRBD1	TRBV10-1	TGCGCCAGCAGTGAGTTCAGGACAGGGTATGGCTACACCTTC	CASSEFRTGYGYTF
TRBJ2-7	-	16	TRBD1	TRBV15	TGTGCCACCAGCAGCCTAACTAACAGGGGAAGCTACGAGCAGTACTTC	CATSSLTNRGSYEQYF
TRBJ1-4	once	13	-	TRBV6-1	TGTGCCAGCAGTGTGTCGACTAATGAAAAACTGTTTTTT	CASSVSTNEKLFF
TRBJ1-3	-	18	TRBD1	TRBV10-2	TGCGCCAGCAGTGGAACCCCTGGACAGGGAAACTCTGGAAACACCATATATTTT	CASSGTPGQGNSGNTIYF
TRBJ1-4	-	16	-	TRBV9	TGTGCCAGCAGCCCATCTACGGGGGGGGGCACTGAAAAACTGTTTTTT	CASSPSTGGGTEKLFF
TRBJ1-2	-	14	-	TRBV2	TGTGCCAGCAGTGCGCGGGGAGTTAACTATGGCTACACCTTC	CASSARGVNYGYTF
TRBJ1-1	-	16	TRBD1	TRBV4-1	TGCGCCAGCAGCCCACCGGGACAGGGGATGAACACTGAAGCTTTCTTT	CASSPPGQGMNTEAFF
TRBJ2-2	-	16	TRBD1	TRBV13	TGTGCCAGCAGCCCCGGGACAGGGGGAGTAACCGGGGAGCTGTTTTTT	CASSPGTGGVTGELFF
TRBJ1-6	few	15	-	TRBV10-3	TGTGCCATCAGTGAGCGGACCGGGAATAATTCACCCCTCCACTTT	CAISERTGNNSPLHF
TRBJ2-3	-	16	-	TRBV29-1	TGCAGCGGTCGACCGCCGACCACAGGATCCACAGATACGCAGTATTTT	CSGRPPTTGSTDTQYF
TRBJ1-1	-	14	-	TRBV5-1	TGCGCCAGCAGAAATCGACCCGGAGGGACTGAAGCTTTCTTT	CASRNRPGGTEAFF